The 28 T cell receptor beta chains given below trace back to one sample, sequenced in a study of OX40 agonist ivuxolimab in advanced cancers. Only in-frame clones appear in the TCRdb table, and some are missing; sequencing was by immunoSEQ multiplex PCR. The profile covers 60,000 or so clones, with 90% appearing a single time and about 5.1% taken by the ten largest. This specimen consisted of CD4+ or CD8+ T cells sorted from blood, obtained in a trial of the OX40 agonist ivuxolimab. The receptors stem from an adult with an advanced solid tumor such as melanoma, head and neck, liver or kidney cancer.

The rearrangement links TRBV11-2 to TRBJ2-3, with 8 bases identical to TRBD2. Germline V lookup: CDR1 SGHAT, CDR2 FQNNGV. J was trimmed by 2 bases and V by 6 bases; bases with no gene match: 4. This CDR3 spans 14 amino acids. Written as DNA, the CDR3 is TGTGCCAGCAGGCTCGGGAGGGACACAGATACGCAGTATTTT. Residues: CASRLGRDTDTQYF.

The CDR3 here is CASSEGRGGGYTF. In DNA, the CDR3 is TGTGCCAGCAGTGAAGGGCGCGGGGGTGGCTACACCTTC. The chain has TRBV2 and TRBJ1-2; D is possibly TRBD1 (5 bases). The CDR3 runs 13 residues. V lost 1 base to trimming and J lost 7 bases, with 10 bases between them. Germline lookup yields CDR1 SNHLY and CDR2 FYNNEI.

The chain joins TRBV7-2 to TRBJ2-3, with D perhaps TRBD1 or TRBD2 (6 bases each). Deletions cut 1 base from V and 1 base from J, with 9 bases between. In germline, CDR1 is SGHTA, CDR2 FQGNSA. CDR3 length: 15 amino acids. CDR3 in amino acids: CASSLVGGRTDTQYF. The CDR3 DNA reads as TGTGCCAGCAGCTTAGTGGGGGGCCGCACAGATACGCAGTATTTT.

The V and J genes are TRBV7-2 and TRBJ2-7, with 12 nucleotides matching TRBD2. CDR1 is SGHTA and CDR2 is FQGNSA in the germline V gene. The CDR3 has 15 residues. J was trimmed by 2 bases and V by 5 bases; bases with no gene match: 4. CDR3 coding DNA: TGTGCCAGCAGCCCCCCTAGCGGGGGGGCCTACGAGCAGTACTTC. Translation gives CASSPPSGGAYEQYF. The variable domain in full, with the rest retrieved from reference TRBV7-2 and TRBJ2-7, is GAGVSQSPSNKVTEKGKDVELRCDPISGHTALYWYRQSLGQGLEFLIYFQGNSAPDKSGLPSDRFSAERTGGSVSTLTIQRTQQEDSAVYLCASSPPSGGAYEQYFGPGTRLTVT.

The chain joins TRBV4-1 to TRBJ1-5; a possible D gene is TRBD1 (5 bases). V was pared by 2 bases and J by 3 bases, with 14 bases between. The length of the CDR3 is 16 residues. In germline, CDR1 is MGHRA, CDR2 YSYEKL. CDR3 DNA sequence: TGCGCCAGCAGCCAACCCCGGCGGGGACTCAATCAGCCCCAGCATTTT. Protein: CASSQPRRGLNQPQHF.

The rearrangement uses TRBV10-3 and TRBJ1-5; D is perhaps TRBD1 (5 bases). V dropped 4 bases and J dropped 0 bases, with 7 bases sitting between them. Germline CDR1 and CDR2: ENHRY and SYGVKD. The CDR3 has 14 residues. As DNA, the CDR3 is TGTGCCATCAGTGGGGACTATAGCAATCAGCCCCAGCATTTT. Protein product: CAISGDYSNQPQHF.

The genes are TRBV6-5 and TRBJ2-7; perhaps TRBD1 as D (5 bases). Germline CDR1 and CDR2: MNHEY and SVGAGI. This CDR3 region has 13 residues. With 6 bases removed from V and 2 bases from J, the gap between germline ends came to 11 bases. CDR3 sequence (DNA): TGTGCCAGCAGCGAAGACAGCACCTACGAGCAGTACTTC. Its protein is CASSEDSTYEQYF.

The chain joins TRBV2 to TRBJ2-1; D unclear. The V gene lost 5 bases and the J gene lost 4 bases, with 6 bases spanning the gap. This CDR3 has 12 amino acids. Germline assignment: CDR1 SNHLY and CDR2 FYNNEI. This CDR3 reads CASSPGYNEQFF. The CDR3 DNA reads TGTGCCAGCAGTCCGGGTTACAATGAGCAGTTCTTC.

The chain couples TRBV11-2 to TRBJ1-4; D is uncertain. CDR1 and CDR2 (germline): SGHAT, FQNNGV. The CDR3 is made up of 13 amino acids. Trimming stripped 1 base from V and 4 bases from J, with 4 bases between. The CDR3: CASSLGSNEKLFF. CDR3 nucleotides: TGTGCCAGCAGCTTAGGAAGTAATGAAAAACTGTTTTTT.

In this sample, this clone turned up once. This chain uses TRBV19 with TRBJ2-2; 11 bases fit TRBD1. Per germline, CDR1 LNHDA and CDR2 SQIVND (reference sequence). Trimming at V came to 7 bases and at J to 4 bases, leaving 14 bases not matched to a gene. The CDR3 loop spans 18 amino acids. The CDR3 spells CASIETGTGGWFTGELFF. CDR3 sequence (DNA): TGTGCCAGTATTGAAACGGGGACAGGGGGATGGTTCACCGGGGAGCTGTTTTTT.

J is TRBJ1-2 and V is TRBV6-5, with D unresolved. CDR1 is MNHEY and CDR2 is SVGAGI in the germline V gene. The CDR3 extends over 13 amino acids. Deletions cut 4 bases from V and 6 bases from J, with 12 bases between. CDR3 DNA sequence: TGTGCCAGCAGTTCACAGTCCAGCAATGGCTACACCTTC. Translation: CASSSQSSNGYTF.

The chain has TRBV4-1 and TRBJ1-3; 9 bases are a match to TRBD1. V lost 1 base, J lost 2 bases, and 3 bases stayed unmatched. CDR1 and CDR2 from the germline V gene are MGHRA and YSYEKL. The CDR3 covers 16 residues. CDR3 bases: TGCGCCAGCAGCCAAGGGGGACAGGGAACTGGAAACACCATATATTTT. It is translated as CASSQGGQGTGNTIYF.

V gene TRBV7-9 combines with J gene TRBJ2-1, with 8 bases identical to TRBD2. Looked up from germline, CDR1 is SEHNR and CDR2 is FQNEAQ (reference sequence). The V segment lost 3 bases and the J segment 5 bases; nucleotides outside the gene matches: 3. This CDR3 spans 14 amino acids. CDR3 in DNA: TGTGCCAGCAGCTTCGGCGGGGGGAACAATGAGCAGTTCTTC. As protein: CASSFGGGNNEQFF.

The CDR3 protein is CASSEGAGAVDTQYF. In nucleotides, the CDR3 is TGTGCCAGCAGTGAAGGTGCGGGAGCAGTAGATACGCAGTATTTT. This chain connects TRBV6-1 to TRBJ2-3; 7 bases fit TRBD2. CDR1 is MNHNS and CDR2 is SASEGT in the germline V gene. J was trimmed by 5 bases and V by 1 base; bases with no gene match: 6. The length of the CDR3 is 15 residues.

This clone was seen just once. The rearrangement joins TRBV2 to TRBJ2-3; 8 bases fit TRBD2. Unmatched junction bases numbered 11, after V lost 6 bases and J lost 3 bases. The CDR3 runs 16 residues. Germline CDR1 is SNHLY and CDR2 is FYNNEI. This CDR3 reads CASSKISGTGTDTQYF. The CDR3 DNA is TGTGCCAGCAGCAAAATTAGCGGGACTGGGACAGATACGCAGTATTTT. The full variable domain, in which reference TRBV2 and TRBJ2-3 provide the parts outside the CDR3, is EPEVTQTPSHQVTQMGQEVILRCVPISNHLYFYWYRQILGQKVEFLVSFYNNEISEKSEIFDDQFSVERPDGSNFTLKIRSTKLEDSAMYFCASSKISGTGTDTQYFGPGTRLTVL.

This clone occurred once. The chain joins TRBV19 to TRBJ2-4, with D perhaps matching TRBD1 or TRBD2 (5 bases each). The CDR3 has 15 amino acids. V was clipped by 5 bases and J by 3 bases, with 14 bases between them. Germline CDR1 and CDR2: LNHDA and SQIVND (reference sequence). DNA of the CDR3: TGTGCCAGTAGTGACCTCCGGGACGTCAAAAACATTCAGTACTTC. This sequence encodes CASSDLRDVKNIQYF.

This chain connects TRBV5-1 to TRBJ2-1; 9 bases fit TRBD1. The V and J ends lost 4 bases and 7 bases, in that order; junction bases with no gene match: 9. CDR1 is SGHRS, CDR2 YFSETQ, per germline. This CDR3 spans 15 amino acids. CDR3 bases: TGCGCCAGCAGCGCGCAACAGGGGGCGCGGAATGAGCAGTTCTTC. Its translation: CASSAQQGARNEQFF.

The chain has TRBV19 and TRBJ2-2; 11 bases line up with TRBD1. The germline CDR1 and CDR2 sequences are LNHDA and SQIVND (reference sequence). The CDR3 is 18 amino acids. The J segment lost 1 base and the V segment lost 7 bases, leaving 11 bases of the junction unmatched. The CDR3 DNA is TGTGCCAGTACCGCCGGGACAGGGGGTTGGTGGAACACCGGGGAGCTGTTTTTT. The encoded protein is CASTAGTGGWWNTGELFF.

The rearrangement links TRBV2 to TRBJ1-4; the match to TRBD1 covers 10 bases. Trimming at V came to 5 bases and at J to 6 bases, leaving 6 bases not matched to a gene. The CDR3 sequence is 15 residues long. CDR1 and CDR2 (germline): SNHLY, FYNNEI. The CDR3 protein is CASSSPGTGDEKLFF. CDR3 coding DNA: TGTGCCAGCAGTTCCCCCGGGACAGGGGATGAAAAACTGTTTTTT.

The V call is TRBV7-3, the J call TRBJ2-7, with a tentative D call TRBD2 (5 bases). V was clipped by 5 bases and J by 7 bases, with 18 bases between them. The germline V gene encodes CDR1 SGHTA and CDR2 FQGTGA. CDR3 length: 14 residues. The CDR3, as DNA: TGTGCCAGCAGCCCGTCGGGATCTGTGGGGGAGCAGTACTTC. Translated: CASSPSGSVGEQYF.

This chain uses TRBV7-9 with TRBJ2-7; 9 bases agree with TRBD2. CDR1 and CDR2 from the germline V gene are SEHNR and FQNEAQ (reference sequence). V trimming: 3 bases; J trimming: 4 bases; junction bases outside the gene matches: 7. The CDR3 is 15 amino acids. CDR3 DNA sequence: TGTGCCAGCAGCTTGTCTGATAGCGGGGGTTACGAGCAGTACTTC. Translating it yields CASSLSDSGGYEQYF.

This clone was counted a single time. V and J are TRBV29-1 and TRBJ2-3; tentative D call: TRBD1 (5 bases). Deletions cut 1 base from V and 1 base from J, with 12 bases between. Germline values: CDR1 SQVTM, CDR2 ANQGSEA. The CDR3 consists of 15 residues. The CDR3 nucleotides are TGCAGCGTTGAAGGGCAGGGTAAAGGCACAGATACGCAGTATTTT. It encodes CSVEGQGKGTDTQYF.

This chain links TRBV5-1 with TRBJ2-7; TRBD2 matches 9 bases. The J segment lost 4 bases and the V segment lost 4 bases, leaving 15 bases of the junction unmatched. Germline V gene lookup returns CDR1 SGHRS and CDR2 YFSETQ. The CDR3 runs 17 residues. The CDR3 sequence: CASSRDNSPSGIYEQYF. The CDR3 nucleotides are TGCGCCAGCAGCCGGGACAACAGTCCTAGCGGGATTTACGAGCAGTACTTC. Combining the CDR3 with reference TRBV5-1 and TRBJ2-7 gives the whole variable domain KAGVTQTPRYLIKTRGQQVTLSCSPISGHRSVSWYQQTPGQGLQFLFEYFSETQRNKGNFPGRFSGRQFSNSRSEMNVSTLELGDSALYLCASSRDNSPSGIYEQYFGPGTRLTVT.

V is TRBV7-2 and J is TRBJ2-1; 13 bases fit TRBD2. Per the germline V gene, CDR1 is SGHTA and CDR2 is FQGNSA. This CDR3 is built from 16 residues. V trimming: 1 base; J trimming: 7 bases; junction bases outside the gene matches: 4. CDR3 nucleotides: TGTGCCAGCAGCTTAGGGACTAGCGGGAGAATAAATGAGCAGTTCTTC. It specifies CASSLGTSGRINEQFF.

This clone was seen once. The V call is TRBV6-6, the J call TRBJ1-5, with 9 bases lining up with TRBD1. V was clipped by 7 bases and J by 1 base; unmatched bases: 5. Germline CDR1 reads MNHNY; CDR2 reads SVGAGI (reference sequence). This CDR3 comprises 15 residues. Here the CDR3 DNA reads TGTGCCAGCACTCGTGGGACAGGGAGCAATCAGCCCCAGCATTTT. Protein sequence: CASTRGTGSNQPQHF.

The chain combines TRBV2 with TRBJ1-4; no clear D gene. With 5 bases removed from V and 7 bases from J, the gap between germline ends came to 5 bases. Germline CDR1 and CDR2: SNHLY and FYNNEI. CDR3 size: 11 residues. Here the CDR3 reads CASSIGEKLFF. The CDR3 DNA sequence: TGTGCCAGCAGTATTGGTGAAAAACTGTTTTTT.

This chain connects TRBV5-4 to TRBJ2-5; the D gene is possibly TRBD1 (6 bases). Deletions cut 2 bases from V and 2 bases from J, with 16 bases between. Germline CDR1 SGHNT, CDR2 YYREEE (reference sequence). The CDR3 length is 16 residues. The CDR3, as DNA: TGTGCCAGCAGCTTTGCCCCCAGAGGGGGTCAAGAGACCCAGTACTTC. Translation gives CASSFAPRGGQETQYF. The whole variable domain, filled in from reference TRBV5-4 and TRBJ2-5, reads ETGVTQSPTHLIKTRGQQVTLRCSSQSGHNTVSWYQQALGQGPQFIFQYYREEENGRGNFPPRFSGLQFPNYSSELNVNALELDDSALYLCASSFAPRGGQETQYFGPGTRLLVL.

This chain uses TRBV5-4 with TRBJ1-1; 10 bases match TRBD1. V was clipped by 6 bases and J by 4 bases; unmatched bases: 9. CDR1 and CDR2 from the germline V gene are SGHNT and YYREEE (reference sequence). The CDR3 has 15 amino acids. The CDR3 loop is CASTHRDRGSTEAFF. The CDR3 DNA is TGTGCCAGCACCCACCGGGACAGGGGAAGCACTGAAGCTTTCTTT.